Below, 9 T cell receptor beta chains from the same sample are listed, as sequenced in a study of esophageal squamous cell carcinoma under preoperative chemotherapy. The time point here: before preoperative PTX-NDP chemotherapy. TCRdb reprocessed the PCR reads via MiXCR and lists one record per CDR3 protein. The repertoire consists of 25,000 to 35,000 distinct CDR3 sequences, with roughly half occurring once and the leading ten covering approximately 12%. The specimen was obtained from a patient given preoperative chemotherapy. The source is a human donor with esophageal squamous cell carcinoma. The donor label of this sample is uncertain.

As regards this clonotype: At one of its ends the junction is not consistent with the germline gene, which may arise from a read error. The gene calls are TRBV7-2 and TRBJ2-3; D is undetermined. CDR1 and CDR2 from the germline V gene are SGHTA and FQGNSA. The CDR3 contains 14 residues. The CDR3 reads CASLPAPNTEEQFF. CDR3 nucleotide sequence: TGTGCCAGCCTTCCGGCTCCGAACACCGAGGAGCAGTTTTTT.

The gene calls are TRBV7-7 and TRBJ2-7; 7 bases align to TRBD2. V lost 5 bases and J lost 4; bases outside the gene matches: 11. Germline-derived CDR1 and CDR2 are SSHAT and FNYEAQ (reference sequence). CDR3 size: 15 residues. The CDR3 DNA follows: TGTGCCAGCAGCCGAAGCGGGATAGATGCTTACGAGCAGTACTTC. Protein sequence: CASSRSGIDAYEQYF.

In its sample, this clonotype was seen many times. The rearrangement uses TRBV15 and TRBJ2-7; 10 bases map to TRBD2. Germline CDR1 LNHNV, CDR2 YYDKDF (reference sequence). Trimming removed 0 bases from V and 2 bases from J; junction bases left unmatched: 7. The CDR3 covers 17 residues. The CDR3 protein is CATSRDRASGSPYEQYF. Written as DNA, the CDR3 is TGTGCCACCAGCAGAGATCGGGCTAGCGGGAGTCCCTACGAGCAGTACTTC.

In this sample, this clonotype turned up many times. V gene TRBV7-8 combines with J gene TRBJ2-1; D possibly uses TRBD1 or TRBD2 (7 bases each). Deletions cut 5 bases from V and 5 bases from J, with 19 bases between. The germline V gene has CDR1 SGHVS and CDR2 FQNEAQ. The CDR3 length is 16 residues. The CDR3 nucleotides are TGTGCCAGCAGCCCCCTAGCAGGGGGGGCCGACAATGAGCAGTTCTTC. Translating it yields CASSPLAGGADNEQFF.

V gene TRBV7-2 combines with J gene TRBJ2-4; TRBD1 or TRBD2 may be the D gene (6 bases each). The DNA end is more similar to TRBJ2-5, so the J call may be wrong. Germline V gene lookup returns CDR1 SGHTA and CDR2 FQGNSA. The CDR3 spans 12 residues. The CDR3 DNA sequence: TGTGCGGGGGGCCGAGATCCAGGGACCCAGTACTTC. Encoded protein: CAGGRDPGTQYF.

The chain combines TRBV7-3 with TRBJ2-5; D remains unclear. The V gene lost 6 bases and the J gene lost 4 bases, with 18 bases spanning the gap. Per germline, CDR1 SGHTA and CDR2 FQGTGA. The CDR3 consists of 15 residues. The CDR3 is CASRLFPGDPETQYF. The CDR3 DNA sequence: TGTGCCAGCAGGCTATTTCCCGGAGACCCAGAGACCCAGTACTTC.

This clonotype was observed a few times. The junction departs from germline at one end; a sequencing error may be responsible. The CDR3: CASSQSGGTASTGELYF. CDR3 bases: TGTGCCAGCAGTCAAAGTGGCGGGACAGCGAGCACCGGTGAGCTGTATTTT. The chain employs TRBV7-9 and TRBJ2-2, with TRBD1 as a possible D gene (7 bases). Germline loops: CDR1 SEHNR, CDR2 FQNEAQ (reference sequence). The CDR3 contains 17 residues.

The chain is built from TRBV7-2 and TRBJ2-3; weak D call: TRBD2 (7 bases). The J call may not be correct, given that the DNA end is closer to TRBJ2-7. Germline CDR1 SGHTA, CDR2 FQGNSA. This CDR3 spans 17 amino acids. Here the CDR3 reads CASSPRAGRWGADTQYF. The DNA of the CDR3 is TGTGCCAGCAGCCCCCGAGCGGGGCGGTGGGGGGCAGATACGCAGTACTTC.

The chain joins TRBV12-3 or TRBV12-4 to TRBJ2-1, with D maybe TRBD2 (5 bases). This CDR3 contains 14 residues. V lost 1 base and J 9 bases, leaving 13 bases between the germline ends. CDR3 bases: TGTGCCAGCAGTTTAGTTGGGCTAGCTCTTGAGCAGTTCTTC. Residues: CASSLVGLALEQFF.